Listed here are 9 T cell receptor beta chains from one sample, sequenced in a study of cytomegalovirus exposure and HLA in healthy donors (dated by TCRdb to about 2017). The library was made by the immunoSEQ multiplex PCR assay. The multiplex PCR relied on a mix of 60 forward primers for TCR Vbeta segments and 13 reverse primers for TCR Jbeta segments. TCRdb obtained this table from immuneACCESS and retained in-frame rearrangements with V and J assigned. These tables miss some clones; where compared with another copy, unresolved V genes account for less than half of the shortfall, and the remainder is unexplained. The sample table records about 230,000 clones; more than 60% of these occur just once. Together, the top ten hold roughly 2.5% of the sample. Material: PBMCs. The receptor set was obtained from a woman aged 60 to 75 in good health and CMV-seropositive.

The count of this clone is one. The CDR3 loop reads CASSHEGRLEETQYF. CDR3 nucleotides: TGTGCCAGCAGCCACGAGGGTCGATTGGAGGAGACCCAGTACTTC. This rearrangement joins TRBV4-2 to TRBJ2-5, with D perhaps TRBD2 (5 bases). The CDR3 sequence is 15 residues long. The germline gives CDR1 LGHNA, CDR2 YNFKEQ. V dropped 3 bases and J dropped 5 bases, with 16 bases sitting between them.

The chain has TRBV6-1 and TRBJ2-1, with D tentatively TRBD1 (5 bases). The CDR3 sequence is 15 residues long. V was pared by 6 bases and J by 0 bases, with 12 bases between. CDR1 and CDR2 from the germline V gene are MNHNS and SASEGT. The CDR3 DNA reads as TGTGCCAGCAGCAGGGCGCCTAGCTCCTACAATGAGCAGTTCTTC. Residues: CASSRAPSSYNEQFF.

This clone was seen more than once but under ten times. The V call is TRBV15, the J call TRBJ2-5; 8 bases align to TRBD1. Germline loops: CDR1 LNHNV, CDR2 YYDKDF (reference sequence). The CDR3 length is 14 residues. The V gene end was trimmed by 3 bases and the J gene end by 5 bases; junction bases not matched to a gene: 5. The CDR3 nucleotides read TGTGCCACCAGCAGGGTTACAGGGGGTGAGACCCAGTACTTC. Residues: CATSRVTGGETQYF.

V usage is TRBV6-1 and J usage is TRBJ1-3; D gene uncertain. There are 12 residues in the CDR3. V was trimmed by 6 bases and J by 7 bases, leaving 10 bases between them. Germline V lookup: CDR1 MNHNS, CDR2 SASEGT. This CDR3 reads CASRPPGNTIYF. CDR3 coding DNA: TGTGCCAGCAGACCCCCGGGGAACACCATATATTTT.

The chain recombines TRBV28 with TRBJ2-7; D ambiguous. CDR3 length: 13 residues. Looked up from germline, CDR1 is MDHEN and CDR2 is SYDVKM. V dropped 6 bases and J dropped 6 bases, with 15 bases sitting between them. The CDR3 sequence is CASSITQASEQYF. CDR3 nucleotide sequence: TGTGCCAGCAGCATCACCCAAGCTAGCGAGCAGTACTTC.

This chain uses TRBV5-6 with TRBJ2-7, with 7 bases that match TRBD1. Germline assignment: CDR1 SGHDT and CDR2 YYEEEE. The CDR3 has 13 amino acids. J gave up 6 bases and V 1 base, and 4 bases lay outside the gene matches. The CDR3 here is CASSLNRGIEQYF. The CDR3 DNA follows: TGTGCCAGCAGCTTGAACAGGGGCATCGAGCAGTACTTC.

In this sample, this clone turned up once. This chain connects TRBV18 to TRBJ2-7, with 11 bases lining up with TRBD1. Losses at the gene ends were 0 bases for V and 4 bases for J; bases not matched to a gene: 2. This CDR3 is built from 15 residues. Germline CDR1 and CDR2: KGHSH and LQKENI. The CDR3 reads CASSPPGQGGYEQYF. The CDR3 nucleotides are TGTGCCAGCTCACCACCGGGACAGGGGGGGTACGAGCAGTACTTC.

The CDR3 reads CASSPAGGTEAFF. The CDR3 region has the DNA TGTGCCAGCAGCCCGGCGGGGGGCACTGAAGCTTTCTTT. The J gene is TRBJ1-1, the V gene TRBV28, with a possible D match to TRBD1 (5 bases). V lost 6 bases, J lost 4 bases, and 12 bases lay in between. From germline, CDR1 is MDHEN and CDR2 SYDVKM. There are 13 residues in the CDR3. The whole variable domain, remainder taken from reference TRBV28 and TRBJ1-1, is DVKVTQSSRYLVKRTGEKVFLECVQDMDHENMFWYRQDPGLGLRLIYFSYDVKMKEKGDIPEGYSVSREKKERFSLILESASTNQTSMYLCASSPAGGTEAFFGQGTRLTVV.

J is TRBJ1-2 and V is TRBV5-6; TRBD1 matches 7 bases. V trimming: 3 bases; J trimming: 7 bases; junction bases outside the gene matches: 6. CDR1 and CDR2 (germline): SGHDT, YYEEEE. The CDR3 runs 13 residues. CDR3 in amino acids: CASSSGGSGGYTF. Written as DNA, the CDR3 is TGTGCCAGCAGCTCAGGGGGATCCGGTGGCTACACCTTC.